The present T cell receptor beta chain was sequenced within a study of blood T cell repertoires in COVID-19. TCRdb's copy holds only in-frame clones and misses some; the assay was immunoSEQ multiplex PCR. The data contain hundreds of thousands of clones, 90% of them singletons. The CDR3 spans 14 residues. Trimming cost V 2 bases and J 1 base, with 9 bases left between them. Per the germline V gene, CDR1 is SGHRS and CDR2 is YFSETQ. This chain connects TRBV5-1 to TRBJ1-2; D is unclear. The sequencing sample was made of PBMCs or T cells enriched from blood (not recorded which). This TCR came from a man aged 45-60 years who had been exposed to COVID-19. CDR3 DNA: TGCGCCAGCAGCTTCGATACAGTTAACTATGGCTACACCTTC. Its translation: CASSFDTVNYGYTF.